This passage covers 4 T cell receptor beta chains from one sample sequenced in a study of blood T cells in healthy people across ages. A second about 7 to 11 cycle PCR used barcoded and J-beta primers. TCRdb reprocessed the 5' RACE reads via MiXCR and lists one record per CDR3 protein. In the table there are 2 million or so distinct CDR3 sequences, less than 50% of which are singletons. The material sequenced was blood. These receptors originate from a woman aged 40-49 years in good health.

The gene calls are TRBV7-9 and TRBJ2-5; D uncertain. The CDR3 has 13 amino acids. Germline loops: CDR1 SEHNR, CDR2 FQNEAQ (reference sequence). V was shortened by 3 bases and J by 7 bases, with 12 bases between the two germline ends. CDR3 DNA: TGTGCCAGCAGCTTGGGATCCTTCGGGACCCAGTACTTC. Its protein product is CASSLGSFGTQYF.

This clonotype was found a few times. The J gene is TRBJ1-5, the V gene TRBV20-1; tentative D call: TRBD1 (5 bases). This CDR3 region has 13 residues. V shed 5 bases and J shed 7 bases, with 15 bases lying between them. Germline V gene sequence: CDR1 DFQATT, CDR2 SNEGSKA (reference sequence). The CDR3 DNA reads TGCAGTGCTCAACGGGACGTGGGGCAGCCCCAGCATTTT. Translated, it gives CSAQRDVGQPQHF.

This clonotype was observed once. The chain combines TRBV5-1 with TRBJ1-4, with D tentatively TRBD1 (6 bases). CDR3 length: 14 amino acids. CDR1 and CDR2 (germline): SGHRS, YFSETQ. Between the trimmed V and J ends, which lost 4 bases and 3 bases, there was a span of 10 bases. CDR3 protein: CASSKGGPNEKLFF. CDR3 DNA: TGCGCCAGCAGCAAAGGGGGACCTAATGAAAAACTGTTTTTT.

Here the CDR3 DNA reads TGTGCCAGCAGTGAACAGATCGGGACTAGCGGCTTGTACTTC. Translated: CASSEQIGTSGLYF. This sequence joins TRBV6-2 or TRBV6-3 and TRBJ2-4, with TRBD2 matching 11 bases. This CDR3 contains 14 residues. Germline assignment: CDR1 MNHEY and CDR2 SVGEGT. V was pared by 5 bases and J by 15 bases, with 12 bases of the junction left unmatched.